One sample yielded the 29 T cell receptor beta chains listed below, sequenced in a study of blood T cells in healthy people across ages. Then a second PCR, running about 6 to 12 cycles, was carried out with a sample-barcoded 5' primer and a J-beta primer mix. TCRdb itself ran the 5' RACE reads through MiXCR, one entry per CDR3 protein. The sample records more than 900,000 distinct CDR3 sequences, about 29% being singletons. The data were also submitted as part of a second study, on T cells of mothers and their children.

The sequenced material came from blood. These receptors were collected from a woman between 40 and 50 years old in good health.

As regards this clonotype: A much larger clone sits a single nucleotide away, making a read error possible. This sequence joins TRBV19 and TRBJ2-5; D uncertain. The end of the DNA aligns better with TRBJ2-7, so the J call may be wrong. The germline V gene encodes CDR1 LNHDA and CDR2 SQIVND (reference sequence). The CDR3 runs 15 residues. Here the CDR3 DNA reads TGTGCCAGTAGTAAGGCAGCTCAGAGCTCCTACGAGCAGTACTTC. Its protein product is CASSKAAQSSYEQYF.

This rearrangement joins TRBV4-1 to TRBJ1-2; the match to TRBD1 covers 10 bases. CDR1 is MGHRA, CDR2 YSYEKL, per germline. The length of the CDR3 is 15 residues. Trimming removed 1 base from V and 5 bases from J; junction bases left unmatched: 4. The CDR3 loop is CASSQGDRGLYGYTF. For the CDR3, the DNA is TGCGCCAGCAGCCAAGGAGACAGGGGGCTTTATGGCTACACCTTC.

The sample holds a few counts of this clonotype. A much larger clone lies one base from this, so it may be a read error. The gene calls are TRBV2 and TRBJ2-1; D is possibly TRBD2 (5 bases). CDR3 size: 14 residues. CDR1 is SNHLY, CDR2 FYNNEI, per germline. Here the CDR3 DNA reads TGTGTCAGCGCGGGCGCCTACTCCTACAATGAGCAGTTCTTC. It encodes CVSAGAYSYNEQFF. The full variable domain, in which reference TRBV2 and TRBJ2-1 provide the parts outside the CDR3, is EPEVTQTPSHQVTQMGQEVILRCVPISNHLYFYWYRQILGQKVEFLVSFYNNEISEKSEIFDDQFSVERPDGSNFTLKIRSTKLEDSAMYFCVSAGAYSYNEQFFGPGTRLTVL.

In this sample, this clonotype turned up a few times. The chain couples TRBV7-2 to TRBJ1-6, with a tentative D call TRBD1 (5 bases). Germline assignment: CDR1 SGHTA and CDR2 FQGNSA. CDR3 length equals 15 residues. Trimming cost V 1 base and J 9 bases, with 13 bases left between them. The CDR3 bases are TGTGCCAGCAGCTTAGGGACCGGGACTGTTTCACCCCTCCACTTT. Its translation: CASSLGTGTVSPLHF.

The V gene is TRBV21-1, the J gene TRBJ1-1; TRBD1 was called by the table and not checked on the DNA. TRBV21-1 is flagged as a pseudogene. The CDR3 is 15 residues long. CDR3 sequence: CANPKATGGGTEAFF. The CDR3 nucleotides are TGTGCCAACCCGAAAGCGACAGGGGGAGGCACTGAAGCTTTCTTT.

This clonotype has at least ten counts. V usage is TRBV29-1 and J usage is TRBJ2-7; perhaps TRBD2 as D (6 bases). The CDR3 covers 13 residues. Between the trimmed V and J ends, which lost 6 bases and 5 bases, there was a span of 17 bases. CDR1 SQVTM and CDR2 ANQGSEA come from the germline V gene. CDR3 amino acids: CSVRAGRSDEQYF. For the CDR3, the DNA is TGCAGCGTCCGGGCAGGGAGGTCCGACGAGCAGTACTTC.

On this clonotype: A single base separates this from a much larger clone, so it may be a read error. CDR3 region: CSARAVSGAYNVQFF. The CDR3 bases are TGCAGTGCTAGAGCCGTTAGCGGGGCCTACAATGTGCAGTTCTTC. The chain combines TRBV20-1 with TRBJ2-1; 8 nucleotides align to TRBD2. The CDR3 length is 15 residues. CDR1 is DFQATT and CDR2 is SNEGSKA in the germline V gene (reference sequence).

The genes are TRBV5-1 and TRBJ1-4; maybe TRBD1 (5 bases). The CDR3 contains 12 residues. Trimming took 4 bases from V and 8 from J, leaving 9 bases between them. Germline V gene sequence: CDR1 SGHRS, CDR2 YFSETQ. CDR3 in DNA: TGCGCCAGCAGCCGGGACTTGGAAAAACTGTTTTTT. The encoded protein is CASSRDLEKLFF.

Worth noting for this clonotype: The CDR3 carries no conserved terminal phenylalanine or tryptophan, so it likely arises from a read error. The chain employs TRBV12-3 or TRBV12-4 and TRBJ2-1; TRBD1 agrees at 7 bases. The CDR3 consists of 16 residues. The J segment lost 4 bases and the V segment lost 6 bases, leaving 12 bases of the junction unmatched. The CDR3 region has the DNA TGTGCCAGCAGACCTCAAGGGGACAGCGATTACAATGAGCAGTTCGTC. Its translation is CASRPQGDSDYNEQFV.

This clonotype occurred a few times. The chain recombines TRBV6-6 with TRBJ1-2; tentatively, D is TRBD1 (5 bases). Trimming took 2 bases from V and 5 from J, leaving 15 bases between them. CDR3 size: 15 residues. Per the germline V gene, CDR1 is MNHNY and CDR2 is SVGAGI (reference sequence). The CDR3 protein is CASSYEDNPRYGYTF. Written as DNA, the CDR3 is TGTGCCAGCAGTTACGAGGACAACCCGCGGTATGGCTACACCTTC.

The V call is TRBV28, the J call TRBJ2-1; D not certain. Trimming took 7 bases from V and 9 from J, leaving 19 bases between them. From germline, CDR1 is MDHEN and CDR2 SYDVKM. The CDR3 runs to 14 residues. The CDR3 bases are TGTGCCAGCAAAGCCGCCTCCCTTTGGGGTGAGCAGTTCTTC. Translation: CASKAASLWGEQFF.

This clonotype was picked up a small number of times. The chain combines TRBV7-2 with TRBJ1-5; maybe TRBD1 (6 bases). CDR1 and CDR2 from the germline V gene are SGHTA and FQGNSA. CDR3 size: 17 residues. Trimming cost V 1 base and J 1 base, with 14 bases left between them. This CDR3 reads CASSLGVGGGSNQPQHF. In nucleotides, the CDR3 is TGTGCCAGCAGCTTAGGGGTCGGGGGCGGAAGCAATCAGCCCCAGCATTTT.

The rearrangement links TRBV2 to TRBJ1-3; TRBD1 might be the D (5 bases). Deletions cut 6 bases from V and 0 bases from J, with 12 bases between. Germline V CDR1 and CDR2: SNHLY, FYNNEI. The CDR3 is made up of 15 amino acids. The CDR3 bases are TGTGCCAGCAGCGTACAGGAGACCTCTGGAAACACCATATATTTT. Protein: CASSVQETSGNTIYF.

The V call is TRBV5-1, the J call TRBJ2-3, with D unresolved. Between the trimmed V and J ends, which lost 4 bases and 13 bases, there was a span of 19 bases. In germline, CDR1 is SGHRS, CDR2 YFSETQ. The CDR3 runs 13 residues. In DNA form, the CDR3 reads TGCGCCAGCAGCCCGGCCCTTAGTGGCAGAAAGTATTTT. It specifies CASSPALSGRKYF.

This clonotype came up many times. V gene TRBV27 combines with J gene TRBJ2-7; TRBD1 aligns across 8 bases. With V trimmed by 1 base and J by 5 bases, 4 bases remained unmatched. Germline V gene sequence: CDR1 MNHEY, CDR2 SMNVEV (reference sequence). This CDR3 contains 14 residues. The CDR3 protein is CASSLFGQGDEQYF. As DNA, the CDR3 is TGTGCCAGCAGTTTATTTGGACAGGGTGACGAGCAGTACTTC.

The table lists this clonotype with a few counts. The chain joins TRBV20-1 to TRBJ2-1; TRBD2 agrees at 12 bases. V was clipped by 0 bases and J by 0 bases; unmatched bases: 6. Germline V gene data show CDR1 as DFQATT and CDR2 as SNEGSKA (reference sequence). This CDR3 has 18 amino acids. The CDR3 loop reads CSARDPSGGASSYNEQFF. CDR3 sequence (DNA): TGCAGTGCTAGAGATCCTAGCGGGGGGGCTAGCTCCTACAATGAGCAGTTCTTC.

This clonotype came up many times. The chain links TRBV28 to TRBJ2-1, with 7 nucleotides matching TRBD2. Germline V lookup: CDR1 MDHEN, CDR2 SYDVKM. The length of the CDR3 is 15 residues. The junction had 8 bases not matched to a gene; V was cut back by 6 bases and J by 3 bases. The CDR3 bases are TGTGCCAGCAGAGAAGCGGGGCCGCTCTACAATGAGCAGTTCTTC. Translation: CASREAGPLYNEQFF.

Concerning this clonotype itself: A read error is possible here, since a much larger clone lies one base away. CDR3 sequence (DNA): TGTGCCAACAGCCCTGGACTAGCGGGCGAGGAGACCCAGTACTTC. This codes for CANSPGLAGEETQYF. The J gene is TRBJ2-7, the V gene TRBV7-2; 11 bases map to TRBD2. The end of the DNA is better explained by TRBJ2-5, so the J call may be wrong. CDR3 length: 15 amino acids. CDR1 is SGHTA, CDR2 FQGNSA, per germline.

This sequence joins TRBV25-1 and TRBJ2-1; 8 bases line up with TRBD1. CDR1 MGHDK and CDR2 SYGVNS come from the germline V gene. V shed 2 bases, J shed 10 bases, and the junction held 7 bases outside the gene matches. This CDR3 spans 14 amino acids. CDR3 sequence: CASSELSRDREQFF. The CDR3 region has the DNA TGTGCCAGCAGTGAACTTAGCCGGGACAGGGAGCAGTTCTTC.

About this clonotype itself: Mismatch with germline at one junction end may stem from a read error. The chain recombines TRBV5-1 with TRBJ1-2; 8 bases align to TRBD1. The CDR3 has 14 residues. Germline V CDR1 and CDR2: SGHRS, YFSETQ. CDR3 region: CTSSSQTGDLGYTF. For the CDR3, the DNA is TGCACCAGCAGCTCGCAGACAGGGGATCTTGGCTACACCTTC.

The genes are TRBV6-1 and TRBJ2-1; 7 positions match TRBD2. V trimming: 7 bases; J trimming: 8 bases; junction bases outside the gene matches: 11. This CDR3 spans 14 amino acids. Germline V gives CDR1 MNHNS, CDR2 SASEGT. The CDR3 sequence: CASTLRAGRDEQFF. The CDR3 bases are TGTGCCAGCACCTTAAGGGCAGGGAGGGATGAGCAGTTCTTC.

As DNA, the CDR3 is TGTGCCAGTAGTATAGGGTATAACACTGAAGCTTTCTTT. Its translation is CASSIGYNTEAFF. The chain recombines TRBV19 with TRBJ1-1; no clear D gene. There are 13 residues in the CDR3. Trimming removed 1 base from V and 2 bases from J, with 5 bases in between. Germline V CDR1 and CDR2: LNHDA, SQIVND (reference sequence).

This clonotype was counted between two and nine times. The gene calls are TRBV3-1 and TRBJ2-4, with D unresolved. Trimming left V 0 bases short and J 1 base short, with 13 bases between. CDR3 length equals 17 residues. CDR1 is LGHDT and CDR2 is YNNKEL in the germline V gene (reference sequence). CDR3 nucleotide sequence: TGTGCCAGCAGCCAAGATTGGGCCCGTCCGGCCAAAAACATTCAGTACTTC. This sequence encodes CASSQDWARPAKNIQYF.

This clonotype came up a few times. This sequence joins TRBV28 and TRBJ1-1; 8 bases line up with TRBD1. J lost 1 base, V lost 5 bases, and 12 bases had no gene match. Germline V gives CDR1 MDHEN, CDR2 SYDVKM. The CDR3 is made up of 17 amino acids. The CDR3 nucleotides are TGTGCCAGCAGTCCACCCCAGGGGGCGAGTGGGAACACTGAAGCTTTCTTT. Amino acids: CASSPPQGASGNTEAFF.

This clonotype was counted many times. The chain recombines TRBV28 with TRBJ2-4; 7 bases are a match to TRBD1. The CDR3 contains 14 residues. J was trimmed by 1 base and V by 5 bases; bases with no gene match: 2. The germline CDR1 and CDR2 sequences are MDHEN and SYDVKM. The CDR3 spells CASSEGAAKNIQYF. CDR3 nucleotide sequence: TGTGCCAGCAGTGAGGGGGCGGCCAAAAACATTCAGTACTTC.

There are many counts of this clonotype. V and J are TRBV25-1 and TRBJ2-1; 9 positions agree with TRBD1. CDR3 length: 18 residues. CDR1 and CDR2 from the germline V gene are MGHDK and SYGVNS. The V segment lost 2 bases and the J segment 5 bases; nucleotides outside the gene matches: 13. The CDR3 DNA is TGTGCCAGCAGTGAACCAGGGACAGGGTTTCTCGACAACAATGAGCAGTTCTTC. Encoded protein: CASSEPGTGFLDNNEQFF.

This clonotype occurred a few times. This may be a read error: a much more frequent sequence differs by one nucleotide. V is TRBV5-1 and J is TRBJ2-7; a possible D gene is TRBD2 (7 bases). The CDR3 runs to 15 residues. Between the trimmed V and J ends, which lost 3 bases and 3 bases, there was a span of 16 bases. CDR1 is SGHRS and CDR2 is YFSETQ in the germline V gene. CDR3 sequence (DNA): TGCGCCAGCAGCTGGGGAGGGGGGCCCGGCTACGAGCAGTACTTC. Amino acids: CASSWGGGPGYEQYF.

This chain uses TRBV7-2 with TRBJ2-1, with D unresolved. This CDR3 is built from 15 residues. Germline loops: CDR1 SGHTA, CDR2 FQGNSA. Trimming took 0 bases from V and 4 from J, leaving 10 bases between them. The CDR3 DNA is TGTGCCAGCAGCTTAGCGCTGGGCAGGTACAATGAGCAGTTCTTC. This encodes CASSLALGRYNEQFF.

A single count supports this clonotype. This may be a read error, as it is one base from a much larger clone. The chain couples TRBV6-5 to TRBJ2-7, with TRBD1 matching 9 bases. CDR3 size: 13 residues. Germline-derived CDR1 and CDR2 are MNHEY and SVGAGI. Here the CDR3 reads CVSRGQGRYEQYF. CDR3 DNA sequence: TGTGTCAGCAGAGGACAGGGGCGCTACGAGCAGTACTTC.